Shown below are 30 T cell receptor beta chains from a single sample sequenced in a study of blood T cell repertoires in COVID-19. Only in-frame clones appear in the TCRdb table, and some are missing; sequencing was by immunoSEQ multiplex PCR. The top ten clones hold roughly 14% of a sample with tens of thousands of clones, about four fifths of them seen once. Input material: peripheral blood. The receptors were gathered from a man in his fifties with COVID-19, enrolled during active disease.

The genes are TRBV9 and TRBJ1-4; D is perhaps TRBD1 (6 bases). With 0 bases removed from V and 8 bases from J, the gap between germline ends came to 14 bases. This CDR3 contains 15 residues. Germline-derived CDR1 and CDR2 are SGDLS and YYNGEE. CDR3 coding DNA: TGTGCCAGCAGCGTAGCGGGTCAGGGACACGAAAAACTGTTTTTT. The encoded protein is CASSVAGQGHEKLFF.

The V and J genes are TRBV18 and TRBJ2-7; D possibly corresponds to TRBD1 (6 bases). With 2 bases removed from V and 7 bases from J, the gap between germline ends came to 9 bases. The CDR3 consists of 12 residues. Germline V lookup: CDR1 KGHSH, CDR2 LQKENI. This chain's CDR3 is CASSPAGEEQYF. The DNA of the CDR3 is TGTGCCAGCTCACCAGCAGGGGAAGAGCAGTACTTC.

This clone came up once. V gene TRBV27 combines with J gene TRBJ2-2; D possibly corresponds to TRBD2 (5 bases). CDR1 is MNHEY, CDR2 SMNVEV, per germline (reference sequence). V gave up 0 bases and J gave up 0 bases, with 20 bases separating them. The CDR3 sequence is 20 residues long. In DNA form, the CDR3 reads TGTGCCAGCAGTTTATCTACCTACGTCGGAGCGGTCGCGAACACCGGGGAGCTGTTTTTT. Its translation is CASSLSTYVGAVANTGELFF.

The chain carries TRBV6-2 or TRBV6-3 and TRBJ2-5; D not certain. The CDR3 runs 15 residues. The ends were cut back, 2 bases at V and 10 bases at J, with 20 bases in the middle. Per germline, CDR1 MNHEY and CDR2 SVGEGT. The CDR3 is CASSYRVRPRQSQYF. The CDR3 DNA sequence: TGTGCCAGCAGTTACAGAGTCAGGCCGCGCCAGAGCCAGTACTTC.

The rearrangement joins TRBV19 to TRBJ1-1; maybe TRBD1 (5 bases). Trimming shortened V by 7 bases and J by 4 bases, and 13 bases separated the two germline ends. Germline loops: CDR1 LNHDA, CDR2 SQIVND (reference sequence). This CDR3 has 13 residues. CDR3: CASTRQIPTEAFF. CDR3 DNA: TGTGCCAGTACCCGACAGATTCCCACTGAAGCTTTCTTT.

This clone has a single count. This chain uses TRBV6-5 with TRBJ2-7; D perhaps matches TRBD2 (6 bases). The germline gives CDR1 MNHEY, CDR2 SVGAGI. Deletions cut 3 bases from V and 4 bases from J, with 19 bases between. The CDR3 spans 16 residues. The CDR3 reads CASSYGSGGGRYEQYF. The CDR3 DNA is TGTGCCAGCAGTTATGGGTCCGGGGGAGGAAGGTACGAGCAGTACTTC.

CDR3: CASSYRQGPTYNSPLHF. CDR3 bases: TGTGCCAGCAGCTACCGACAGGGGCCGACCTATAATTCACCCCTCCACTTT. The chain has TRBV9 and TRBJ1-6; TRBD1 aligns across 8 bases. The germline V gene encodes CDR1 SGDLS and CDR2 YYNGEE. CDR3 length equals 17 residues. With 4 bases clipped from V and 2 bases from J, the junction kept 8 bases outside the gene matches.

The gene calls are TRBV11-2 and TRBJ1-2; no definite D call. This CDR3 has 14 residues. The germline V and J ends were trimmed by 4 bases and 7 bases, with 16 bases remaining between them. Germline CDR1 reads SGHAT; CDR2 reads FQNNGV. The CDR3 coding sequence is TGTGCCAGCAGCTCCGTTGCTCTCTCGGTTGGCTACACCTTC. Amino acids: CASSSVALSVGYTF.

The chain carries TRBV29-1 and TRBJ2-7; D remains ambiguous. The CDR3 sequence is 12 residues long. The germline V gene has CDR1 SQVTM and CDR2 ANQGSEA. V was pared by 4 bases and J by 4 bases, with 11 bases between. CDR3 amino acids: CSVVPKQYEQYF. The CDR3 DNA follows: TGCAGCGTTGTTCCTAAACAGTACGAGCAGTACTTC.

J is TRBJ1-1 and V is TRBV13; D possibly corresponds to TRBD1 (6 bases). Per the germline V gene, CDR1 is PRHDT and CDR2 is FYEKMQ (reference sequence). CDR3 size: 16 residues. Trimming pared 5 bases from V and 2 bases from J, leaving 18 bases between. The DNA for the CDR3 is TGTGCCAGCAGCCCTCGTATAGGGGGGGCCAACACTGAAGCTTTCTTT. Protein: CASSPRIGGANTEAFF.

This chain joins TRBV19 and TRBJ2-3; 7 bases align to TRBD2. V lost 5 bases to trimming and J lost 1 base; unmatched junction nucleotides: 3. The CDR3 has 14 amino acids. Germline V gene sequence: CDR1 LNHDA, CDR2 SQIVND (reference sequence). CDR3 nucleotides: TGTGCCAGTAGTTGGGCGGGGGGCACAGATACGCAGTATTTT. Residues: CASSWAGGTDTQYF.

The V call is TRBV5-5, the J call TRBJ2-2, with a tentative D call TRBD1 (6 bases). Trimming stripped 3 bases from V and 1 base from J, with 19 bases between. The CDR3 has 18 residues. Germline loops: CDR1 SGHKS, CDR2 YYEKEE (reference sequence). This CDR3 is CASSWLPLDRRNTGELFF. The DNA of the CDR3 is TGTGCCAGCAGCTGGCTCCCTCTCGACAGGAGGAACACCGGGGAGCTGTTTTTT.

Only a few counts were recorded for this clone. The chain is built from TRBV9 and TRBJ1-3; 9 bases align to TRBD1. CDR3 size: 16 residues. The V gene's germline CDR1 is SGDLS and CDR2 YYNGEE. After removal of 3 bases from V and 3 bases from J, the junction contained 7 bases not matched to a gene. The CDR3 reads CASSETGQGVGNTIYF. Written as DNA, the CDR3 is TGTGCCAGCAGCGAGACGGGACAGGGTGTTGGAAACACCATATATTTT. The variable domain in full, with the rest retrieved from reference TRBV9 and TRBJ1-3, is DSGVTQTPKHLITATGQRVTLRCSPRSGDLSVYWYQQSLDQGLQFLIQYYNGEERAKGNILERFSAQQFPDLHSELNLSSLELGDSALYFCASSETGQGVGNTIYFGEGSWLTVV.

This chain uses TRBV6-1 with TRBJ1-1, with D possibly TRBD1 on 5 matching bases. From germline, CDR1 is MNHNS and CDR2 SASEGT. The CDR3 is made up of 16 amino acids. The V gene lost 3 bases and the J gene lost 1 base, with 15 bases spanning the gap. CDR3 sequence: CASSDGFWGGNTEAFF. In nucleotides, the CDR3 is TGTGCCAGCAGTGATGGATTTTGGGGGGGGAACACTGAAGCTTTCTTT.

This clone has a single count. The gene calls are TRBV9 and TRBJ2-3; 7 bases align to TRBD2. The CDR3 contains 16 residues. V shed 0 bases and J 1 base; nucleotides not matched to a gene: 5. The germline V gene encodes CDR1 SGDLS and CDR2 YYNGEE. This CDR3 is CASSVASGEGTDTQYF. The CDR3 DNA reads TGTGCCAGCAGCGTAGCCAGCGGGGAAGGCACAGATACGCAGTATTTT. Combining the CDR3 with reference TRBV9 and TRBJ2-3 gives the whole variable domain DSGVTQTPKHLITATGQRVTLRCSPRSGDLSVYWYQQSLDQGLQFLIQYYNGEERAKGNILERFSAQQFPDLHSELNLSSLELGDSALYFCASSVASGEGTDTQYFGPGTRLTVL.

The rearrangement joins TRBV10-3 to TRBJ2-7; 8 bases line up with TRBD2. Germline-derived CDR1 and CDR2 are ENHRY and SYGVKD. There are 10 residues in the CDR3. The junction had 3 bases not matched to a gene; V was cut back by 11 bases and J by 6 bases. The CDR3 is CASRGGEQYF. The CDR3 DNA follows: TGTGCCTCCCGGGGGGGCGAGCAGTACTTC.

The chain carries TRBV3-1 (or the pseudogene TRBV3-2) and TRBJ2-7; D perhaps matches TRBD1 (5 bases). From germline, CDR1 is LGHDT and CDR2 YNNKEL (reference sequence). The CDR3 runs 14 residues. The germline V and J ends were trimmed by 1 base and 3 bases, with 10 bases remaining between them. The CDR3 bases are TGTGCCAGCAGCCAAGGGGGCGCGAGCTACGAGCAGTACTTC. It translates to CASSQGGASYEQYF.

The chain joins TRBV2 to TRBJ1-4; 8 nucleotides align to TRBD1. The germline gives CDR1 SNHLY, CDR2 FYNNEI. This CDR3 is built from 15 residues. V lost 4 bases and J lost 5; bases outside the gene matches: 6. The CDR3 loop reads CASSGAGQANEKLFF. For the CDR3, the DNA is TGTGCCAGCAGTGGGGCGGGACAGGCGAATGAAAAACTGTTTTTT.

In this sample, this clone turned up once. The J gene is TRBJ2-1, the V gene TRBV5-1, with TRBD1 identical over 9 bases. CDR3 length: 16 residues. CDR1 and CDR2 (germline): SGHRS, YFSETQ. Losses at the gene ends were 4 bases for V and 6 bases for J; bases not matched to a gene: 11. The DNA for the CDR3 is TGCGCCAGCAGCACCGAGACAGGGGGAGGATCCAATGAGCAGTTCTTC. Translating it yields CASSTETGGGSNEQFF.

The count of this clone is one. The chain employs TRBV3-1 (or the pseudogene TRBV3-2) and TRBJ1-2; no firm D call. The V and J ends lost 4 bases and 1 base respectively, with 13 bases between them. The CDR3 is 15 amino acids. Germline CDR1 and CDR2: LGHDT and YNNKEL (reference sequence). The CDR3 region is CASSPLVELNYGYTF. Here the CDR3 DNA reads TGTGCCAGCAGCCCCCTCGTCGAGCTTAACTATGGCTACACCTTC.

V gene TRBV3-1 (or the pseudogene TRBV3-2) combines with J gene TRBJ2-5; 8 bases line up with TRBD1. The CDR3 contains 17 residues. CDR1 is LGHDT, CDR2 YNNKEL, per germline (reference sequence). Unmatched junction bases numbered 13, after V lost 6 bases and J lost 1 base. The CDR3 nucleotides are TGTGCCAGCAGTAGGGAGGCGGACAGGGCGATCCAAGAGACCCAGTACTTC. It specifies CASSREADRAIQETQYF.

The V gene is TRBV5-1, the J gene TRBJ1-5; TRBD1 aligns across 9 bases. Germline assignment: CDR1 SGHRS and CDR2 YFSETQ. The V gene end was trimmed by 4 bases and the J gene end by 1 base; junction bases not matched to a gene: 9. CDR3 length: 17 residues. The CDR3 nucleotides are TGCGCCAGCAGCCCGGGACAGGGCGGTATAAGCAATCAGCCCCAGCATTTT. Residues: CASSPGQGGISNQPQHF. The full variable domain, its missing parts supplied by reference TRBV5-1 and TRBJ1-5, is KAGVTQTPRYLIKTRGQQVTLSCSPISGHRSVSWYQQTPGQGLQFLFEYFSETQRNKGNFPGRFSGRQFSNSRSEMNVSTLELGDSALYLCASSPGQGGISNQPQHFGDGTRLSIL.

The rearrangement links TRBV10-3 to TRBJ1-1; TRBD1 might be the D (6 bases). V dropped 7 bases and J dropped 1 base, with 10 bases sitting between them. Per the germline V gene, CDR1 is ENHRY and CDR2 is SYGVKD. This CDR3 spans 13 amino acids. The CDR3 region has the DNA TGTGCCATCAAAAAACAGGGGAACACTGAAGCTTTCTTT. Its translation is CAIKKQGNTEAFF.

V and J are TRBV7-2 and TRBJ1-2; D remains ambiguous. Looked up from germline, CDR1 is SGHTA and CDR2 is FQGNSA. The CDR3 length is 15 residues. V lost 1 base and J lost 8, with 17 bases in between. Written as DNA, the CDR3 is TGTGCCAGCAGCTTAGGGACTGAAGGGTCGGGCGGCTACACCTTC. It codes for CASSLGTEGSGGYTF.

The chain is built from TRBV18 and TRBJ2-7; D not certain. Trimming pared 0 bases from V and 3 bases from J, leaving 6 bases between. The CDR3 runs to 13 residues. Germline V gene data show CDR1 as KGHSH and CDR2 as LQKENI. CDR3 residues: CASSPPLSYEQYF. The CDR3 coding sequence is TGTGCCAGCTCACCACCGTTGAGCTACGAGCAGTACTTC.

The V and J genes are TRBV5-6 and TRBJ2-2, with D tentatively TRBD1 (6 bases). Germline CDR1 SGHDT, CDR2 YYEEEE. The CDR3 length is 16 residues. V was cut by 1 base and J by 1 base, with 11 bases left in between. CDR3 bases: TGTGCCAGCAGCTTGTGGGGGCCCGTGAACACCGGGGAGCTGTTTTTT. It specifies CASSLWGPVNTGELFF.

This clone was counted only a few times. The V gene is TRBV9, the J gene TRBJ1-5; D not certain. The V gene's germline CDR1 is SGDLS and CDR2 YYNGEE. The CDR3 consists of 15 residues. Between the trimmed V and J ends, which lost 0 bases and 7 bases, there was a span of 14 bases. Here the CDR3 reads CASSVAPTDLQPQHF. CDR3 coding DNA: TGTGCCAGCAGCGTAGCACCAACAGACCTACAGCCCCAGCATTTT.

The V and J genes are TRBV6-5 and TRBJ2-2; TRBD2 matches at 9 bases. Germline V gene data show CDR1 as MNHEY and CDR2 as SVGAGI. V lost 5 bases to trimming and J lost 8 bases; unmatched junction nucleotides: 9. The CDR3 spans 15 residues. CDR3 nucleotide sequence: TGTGCCAGCAGTACCGATAGCGGGGGATATGGGGAGCTGTTTTTT. Translation: CASSTDSGGYGELFF.

The V and J genes are TRBV7-8 and TRBJ1-6, with 7 positions matching TRBD1. This CDR3 comprises 17 residues. The germline V gene encodes CDR1 SGHVS and CDR2 FQNEAQ. Trimming took 3 bases from V and 0 from J; bases not matched to a gene: 5. In DNA form, the CDR3 reads TGTGCCAGCAGCTTCAGGGGGATAAGCTCCTATAATTCACCCCTCCACTTT. Residues: CASSFRGISSYNSPLHF.

This clone was counted a few times. The rearrangement links TRBV3-1 (or the pseudogene TRBV3-2) to TRBJ1-2; possible D gene TRBD1, 6 bases. This CDR3 contains 13 residues. Germline V gene data show CDR1 as LGHDT and CDR2 as YNNKEL (reference sequence). The V gene lost 1 base and the J gene lost 5 bases, with 8 bases spanning the gap. DNA of the CDR3: TGTGCCAGCAGCCAAGGGCAGGGGTATGGCTACACCTTC. Protein sequence: CASSQGQGYGYTF.